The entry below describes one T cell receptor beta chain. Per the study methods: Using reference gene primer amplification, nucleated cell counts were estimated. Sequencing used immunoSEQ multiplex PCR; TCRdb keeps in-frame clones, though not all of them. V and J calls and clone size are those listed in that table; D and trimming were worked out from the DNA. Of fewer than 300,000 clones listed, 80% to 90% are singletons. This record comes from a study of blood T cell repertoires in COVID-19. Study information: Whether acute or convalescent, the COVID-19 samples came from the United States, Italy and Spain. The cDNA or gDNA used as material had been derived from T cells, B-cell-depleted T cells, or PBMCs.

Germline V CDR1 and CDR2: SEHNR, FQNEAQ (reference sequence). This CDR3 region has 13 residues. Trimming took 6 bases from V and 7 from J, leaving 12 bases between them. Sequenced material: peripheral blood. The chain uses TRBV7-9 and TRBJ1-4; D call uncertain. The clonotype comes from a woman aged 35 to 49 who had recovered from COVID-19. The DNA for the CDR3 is TGTGCCAGCAGGCGGGGAGAGACTGAAAAACTGTTTTTT. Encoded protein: CASRRGETEKLFF.